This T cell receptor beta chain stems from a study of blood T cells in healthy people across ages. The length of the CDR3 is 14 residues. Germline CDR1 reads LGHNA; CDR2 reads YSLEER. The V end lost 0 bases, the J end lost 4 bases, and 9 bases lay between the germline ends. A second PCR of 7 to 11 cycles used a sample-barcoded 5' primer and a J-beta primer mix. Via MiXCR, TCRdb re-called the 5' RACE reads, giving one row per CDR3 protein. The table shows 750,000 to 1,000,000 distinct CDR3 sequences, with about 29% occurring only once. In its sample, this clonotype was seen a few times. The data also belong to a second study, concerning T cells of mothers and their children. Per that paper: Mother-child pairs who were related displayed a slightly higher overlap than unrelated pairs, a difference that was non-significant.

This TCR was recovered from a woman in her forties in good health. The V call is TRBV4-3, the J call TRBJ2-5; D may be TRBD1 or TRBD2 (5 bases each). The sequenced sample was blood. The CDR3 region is CASSQEGVGETQYF. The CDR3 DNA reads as TGCGCCAGCAGCCAAGAGGGGGTTGGAGAGACCCAGTACTTC.